Sequencing of this T cell receptor beta chain was carried out in a study of early T cells in non-severe SARS-CoV-2 infection. Study-wide results and caveats: VDJdb-based matching was biased toward anti-spike CD8 responses and missed private and CD4 specificities.

Individual cDNA molecules received unique molecular identifiers. TCRdb reprocessed the 5' RACE reads with MiXCR, giving one entry per CDR3 protein. The top ten clones hold around 21% of a sample with 35,000 to 45,000 distinct CDR3 sequences, roughly 6.1% of them seen once. In its sample, this clonotype was seen many times. Its antigen is not known. This CDR3 is built from 15 residues. Germline V gene lookup returns CDR1 MNHEY and CDR2 SVGEGT. V was pared by 7 bases and J by 0 bases, with 13 bases between. The chain employs TRBV6-2 or TRBV6-3 and TRBJ1-5; D is unresolved. The sequences come from whole blood, collected at baseline. This clonotype was sampled from an adult who was a healthcare worker with PCR-confirmed SARS-CoV-2 infection or an uninfected control (not recorded which). The DNA of the CDR3 is TGTGCCAGCACCCCTCCCGGTTATAGCAATCAGCCCCAGCATTTT. It specifies CASTPPGYSNQPQHF.